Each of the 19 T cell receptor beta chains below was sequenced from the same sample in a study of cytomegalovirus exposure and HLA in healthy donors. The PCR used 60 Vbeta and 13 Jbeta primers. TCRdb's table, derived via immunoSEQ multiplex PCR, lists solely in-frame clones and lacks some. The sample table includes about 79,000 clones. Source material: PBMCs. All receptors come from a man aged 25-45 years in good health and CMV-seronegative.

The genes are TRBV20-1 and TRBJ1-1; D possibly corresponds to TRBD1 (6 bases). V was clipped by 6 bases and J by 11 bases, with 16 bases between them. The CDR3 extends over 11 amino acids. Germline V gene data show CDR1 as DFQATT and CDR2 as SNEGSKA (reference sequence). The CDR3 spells CSANQGYTAFF. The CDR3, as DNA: TGCAGTGCAAACCAGGGGTACACCGCTTTCTTT.

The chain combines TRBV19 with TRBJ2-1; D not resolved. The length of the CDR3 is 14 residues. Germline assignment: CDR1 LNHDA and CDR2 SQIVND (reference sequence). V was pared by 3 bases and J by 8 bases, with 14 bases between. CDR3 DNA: TGTGCCAGTAGTATTCTTCCGGGTCGACATGAGCAGTTCTTC. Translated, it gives CASSILPGRHEQFF.

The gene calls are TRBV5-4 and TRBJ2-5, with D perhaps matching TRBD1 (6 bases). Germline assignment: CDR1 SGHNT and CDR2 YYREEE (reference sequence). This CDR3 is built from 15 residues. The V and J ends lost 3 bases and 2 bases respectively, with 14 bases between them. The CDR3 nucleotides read TGTGCCAGCAGCTCTAAACAGGGCAATCAAGAGACCCAGTACTTC. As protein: CASSSKQGNQETQYF.

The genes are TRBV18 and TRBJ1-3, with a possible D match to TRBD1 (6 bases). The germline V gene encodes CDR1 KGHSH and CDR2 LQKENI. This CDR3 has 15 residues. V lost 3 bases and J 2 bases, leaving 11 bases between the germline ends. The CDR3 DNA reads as TGTGCCAGCTCACCCGTCAGGGGAGCTGGAAACACCATATATTTT. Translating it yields CASSPVRGAGNTIYF.

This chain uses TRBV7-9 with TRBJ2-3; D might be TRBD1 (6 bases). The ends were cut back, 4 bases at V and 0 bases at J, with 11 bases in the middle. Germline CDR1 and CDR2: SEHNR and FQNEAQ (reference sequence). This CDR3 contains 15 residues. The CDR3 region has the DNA TGTGCCAGCAGCTCACGACAGGAGAGCACAGATACGCAGTATTTT. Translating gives CASSSRQESTDTQYF.

The CDR3 loop reads CASSYQETQYF. For the CDR3, the DNA is TGTGCCAGCAGCTACCAAGAGACCCAGTACTTC. This rearrangement joins TRBV2 to TRBJ2-5; no firm D call. The CDR3 covers 11 residues. The V and J ends lost 6 bases and 0 bases respectively, with 2 bases between them. CDR1 and CDR2 from the germline V gene are SNHLY and FYNNEI.

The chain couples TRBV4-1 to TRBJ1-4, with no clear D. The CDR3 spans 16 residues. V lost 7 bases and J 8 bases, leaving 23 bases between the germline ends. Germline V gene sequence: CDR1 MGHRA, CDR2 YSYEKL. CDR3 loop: CASTPLHPLLEEKLFF. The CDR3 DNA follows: TGCGCCAGCACGCCCTTACATCCCCTTTTGGAGGAAAAACTGTTTTTT.

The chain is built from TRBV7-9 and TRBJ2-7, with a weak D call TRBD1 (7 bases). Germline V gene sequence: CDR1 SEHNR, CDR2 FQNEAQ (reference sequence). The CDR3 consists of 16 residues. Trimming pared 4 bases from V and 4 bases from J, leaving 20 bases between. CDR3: CASSSLGGTEGYEQYF. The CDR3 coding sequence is TGTGCCAGCAGCTCACTTGGGGGGACAGAAGGGTACGAGCAGTACTTC.

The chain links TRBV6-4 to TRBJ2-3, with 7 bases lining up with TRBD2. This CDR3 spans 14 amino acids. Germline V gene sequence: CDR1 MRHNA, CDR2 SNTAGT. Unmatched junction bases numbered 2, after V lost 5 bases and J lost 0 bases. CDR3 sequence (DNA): TGTGCCAGCAGTCGGGGGGAGAGCACAGATACGCAGTATTTT. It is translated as CASSRGESTDTQYF.

Written as DNA, the CDR3 is TGTGCCAGCAGTTACTCCGGGACAGGGGTTGGGGATGAGCAGTTCTTC. Amino acids: CASSYSGTGVGDEQFF. The J gene is TRBJ2-1, the V gene TRBV6-5, with 10 bases that match TRBD1. CDR1 and CDR2 from the germline V gene are MNHEY and SVGAGI. J lost 8 bases, V lost 0 bases, and 7 bases had no gene match. The CDR3 length is 16 residues.

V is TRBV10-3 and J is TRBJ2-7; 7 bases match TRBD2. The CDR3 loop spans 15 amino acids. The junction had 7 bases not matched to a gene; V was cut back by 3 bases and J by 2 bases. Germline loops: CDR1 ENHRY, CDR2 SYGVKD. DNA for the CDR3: TGTGCCATCAGTGAACAAGGCGGGAGTGCCTACGAGCAGTACTTC. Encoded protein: CAISEQGGSAYEQYF.

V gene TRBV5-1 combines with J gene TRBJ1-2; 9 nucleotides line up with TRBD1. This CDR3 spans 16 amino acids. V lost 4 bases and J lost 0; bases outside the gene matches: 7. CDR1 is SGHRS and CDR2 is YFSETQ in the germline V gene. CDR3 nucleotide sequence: TGCGCCAGCAGCCGAGGGACAGGGACCGCTAACTATGGCTACACCTTC. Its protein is CASSRGTGTANYGYTF.

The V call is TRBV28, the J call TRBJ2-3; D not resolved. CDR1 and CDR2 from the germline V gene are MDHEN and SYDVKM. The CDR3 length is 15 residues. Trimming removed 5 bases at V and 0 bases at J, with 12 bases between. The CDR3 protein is CASSPPTISTDTQYF. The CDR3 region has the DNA TGTGCCAGCAGTCCCCCTACGATAAGCACAGATACGCAGTATTTT.

The DNA for the CDR3 is TGTGCCAGCAGCTTTCAGGGGGCGCAAGGCTACACCTTC. Amino acid sequence: CASSFQGAQGYTF. The V gene is TRBV5-4, the J gene TRBJ1-2; the match to TRBD1 covers 8 bases. The junction had 5 bases not matched to a gene; V was cut back by 2 bases and J by 8 bases. Germline V lookup: CDR1 SGHNT, CDR2 YYREEE (reference sequence). This CDR3 spans 13 amino acids.

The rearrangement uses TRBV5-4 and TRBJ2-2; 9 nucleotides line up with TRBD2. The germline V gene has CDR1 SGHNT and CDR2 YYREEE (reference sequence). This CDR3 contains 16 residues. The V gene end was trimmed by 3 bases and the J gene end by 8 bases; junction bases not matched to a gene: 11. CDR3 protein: CASSWATSGLGGELFF. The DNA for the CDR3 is TGTGCCAGCAGCTGGGCGACTAGCGGCCTTGGTGGGGAGCTGTTTTTT.

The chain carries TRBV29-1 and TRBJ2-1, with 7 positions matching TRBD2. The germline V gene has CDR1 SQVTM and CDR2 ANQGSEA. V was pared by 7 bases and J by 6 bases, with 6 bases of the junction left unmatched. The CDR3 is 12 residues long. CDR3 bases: TGCAGCGGGGGGGGAGGTTCCAATGAGCAGTTCTTC. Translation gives CSGGGGSNEQFF.

The CDR3 sequence is CASSIDGTGVIQETQYF. CDR3 DNA sequence: TGTGCCAGTAGTATAGATGGGACAGGGGTGATCCAAGAGACCCAGTACTTC. This sequence joins TRBV19 and TRBJ2-5, with 10 bases matching TRBD1. V was clipped by 0 bases and J by 1 base; unmatched bases: 5. The CDR3 consists of 17 residues. In germline, CDR1 is LNHDA, CDR2 SQIVND (reference sequence).

The DNA for the CDR3 is TGTGCCAGCAGTTCAGGGTTAAGGTATGGCTACACCTTC. Translating gives CASSSGLRYGYTF. The gene calls are TRBV28 and TRBJ1-2; D is possibly TRBD1 (5 bases). The CDR3 totals 13 residues. V dropped 4 bases and J dropped 5 bases, with 11 bases sitting between them. In germline, CDR1 is MDHEN, CDR2 SYDVKM.

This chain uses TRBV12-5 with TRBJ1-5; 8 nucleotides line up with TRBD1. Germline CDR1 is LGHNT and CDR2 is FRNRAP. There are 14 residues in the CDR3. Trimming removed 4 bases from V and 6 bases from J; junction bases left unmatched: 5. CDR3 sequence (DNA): TGTGCTAGTGGTTCTGGACAGGGCGGTCAGCCCCAGCATTTT. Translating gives CASGSGQGGQPQHF.